This TCR beta chain appears in the sequencing data of a study of technical replicates of blood from a few donors. Produced via immunoSEQ multiplex PCR; TCRdb's table is partial and in-frame only. The data contain 74,000 or so clones, 95% to 97% of them seen just once; the ten biggest clones take up around 0.2%. The CDR3 is 15 amino acids. Per germline, CDR1 SGHRS and CDR2 YFSETQ. V was cut by 0 bases and J by 7 bases, with 15 bases left in between. The rearrangement joins TRBV5-1 to TRBJ2-3; possibly TRBD2 for D (6 bases). This sequence originates from a human donor in good health. Sequenced: T cells isolated from PBMCs. The chain's CDR3 is CASSLEAGGENTQYF. In nucleotides, the CDR3 is TGCGCCAGCAGCTTGGAAGCGGGCGGGGAGAATACGCAGTATTTT.